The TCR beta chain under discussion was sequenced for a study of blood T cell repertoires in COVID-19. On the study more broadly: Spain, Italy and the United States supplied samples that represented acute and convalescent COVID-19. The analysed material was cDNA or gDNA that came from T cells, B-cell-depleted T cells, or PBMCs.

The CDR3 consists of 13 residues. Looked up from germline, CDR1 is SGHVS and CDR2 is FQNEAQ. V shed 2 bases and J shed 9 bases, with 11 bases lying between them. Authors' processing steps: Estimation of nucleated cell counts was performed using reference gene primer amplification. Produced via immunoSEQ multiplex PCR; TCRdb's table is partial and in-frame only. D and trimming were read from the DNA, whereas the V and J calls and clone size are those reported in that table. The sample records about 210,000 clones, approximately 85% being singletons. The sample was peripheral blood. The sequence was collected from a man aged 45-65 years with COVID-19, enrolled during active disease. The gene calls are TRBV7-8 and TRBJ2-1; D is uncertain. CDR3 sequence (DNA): TGTGCCAGCAGCTTATCCTCTCTAGTTGAGCAGTTCTTC. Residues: CASSLSSLVEQFF.